A selection of T cell receptor beta chains follows, all from one sample in a study of blood T cells in healthy people across ages. MiXCR was run by TCRdb on the 5' RACE reads, yielding one entry per CDR3 protein. This table has roughly 1,800,000 distinct CDR3 sequences, roughly 52% appearing once. The source material was blood. The receptors derive from a woman in her thirties or forties in good health. The CDR3 runs from the conserved cysteine through the conserved F or W. D genes are given only for firm matches. Size is omitted from some rows. Given values are once, few, many or a class for expanded clones.

.,.,TRBJ2-5,TRBV2,CASSNGRYQETQYF,TGTGCCAGCAGCAACGGACGGTACCAAGAGACCCAGTACTTC
.,.,TRBJ1-1,TRBV7-2,CASSHETNTEAFF,TGTGCCAGCAGCCACGAAACAAACACTGAAGCTTTCTTT
.,.,TRBJ2-7,TRBV4-2,CASSQGVAGDPYEQYF,TGTGCCAGCAGCCAAGGGGTCGCGGGCGATCCCTACGAGCAGTACTTC
.,.,TRBJ2-7,TRBV20-1,CSARDEGVYEQYF,TGCAGTGCTAGAGATGAGGGTGTCTACGAGCAGTACTTC
.,.,TRBJ1-6,TRBV27,CASAFYRADYLHF,TGTGCCAGCGCGTTCTACAGGGCTGACTACCTCCACTTT
once,TRBD2,TRBJ2-3,TRBV7-9,CASSLPGTSRSQYF,TGTGCCAGCAGCTTACCCGGGACTAGTCGGTCGCAGTATTTT
.,TRBD2,TRBJ2-1,TRBV30,CAWSVAGGAYNEQFF,TGTGCCTGGAGTGTAGCGGGGGGAGCCTACAATGAGCAGTTCTTC
few,.,TRBJ2-7,TRBV20-1,CSAPSVYYEQYF,TGCAGTGCTCCGAGTGTATACTACGAGCAGTACTTC
few,TRBD1,TRBJ2-6,TRBV28,CASSAPGQSSGANVLTF,TGTGCCAGCAGCGCACCGGGACAGAGCTCTGGGGCCAACGTCCTGACTTTC
few,.,TRBJ2-5,TRBV20-1,CSARDFAGPLQETQYF,TGCAGTGCTAGAGATTTTGCGGGGCCACTTCAAGAGACCCAGTACTTC
.,TRBD1,TRBJ1-2,TRBV4-3,CASSQVGQTNYGYTF,TGCGCCAGCAGCCAAGTGGGACAGACAAACTATGGCTACACCTTC
.,TRBD2,TRBJ2-7,TRBV28,CASRGQAGGTYEQYF,TGTGCCAGCAGGGGACAAGCGGGGGGGACCTACGAGCAGTACTTC
.,TRBD2,TRBJ2-1,TRBV20-1,CSARATSGGGYNEQFF,TGCAGTGCTAGAGCGACTAGTGGGGGGGGCTACAATGAGCAGTTCTTC
.,.,TRBJ1-5,TRBV5-6,CASTMRGYSNQPQHF,TGTGCCAGCACGATGCGGGGATATAGCAATCAGCCCCAGCATTTT
few,.,TRBJ2-5,TRBV7-2,CASSLAGRGLETQYF,TGTGCCAGCAGCTTAGCGGGGCGGGGATTAGAGACCCAGTACTTC
.,TRBD1,TRBJ2-1,TRBV29-1,CSVAGQGAGHEQFF,TGCAGCGTTGCGGGGCAGGGGGCTGGTCATGAGCAGTTCTTC
once,TRBD2,TRBJ2-5,TRBV5-1,CASSFSGVTYNEQYF,TGCGCCAGCAGCTTTAGCGGGGTTACCTACAATGAGCAGTACTTC
many,.,TRBJ2-7,TRBV7-2,CASSLVRGEQYF,TGTGCCAGCAGCCTCGTACGCGGCGAGCAGTACTTC
few,.,TRBJ1-2,TRBV6-5,CASSYLGDGYTF,TGTGCCAGCAGTTACCTGGGGGACGGCTACACCTTC
.,.,TRBJ2-1,TRBV24-1,CATSDPTRHGEQFF,TGTGCCACCAGTGATCCCACTAGACATGGGGAGCAGTTCTTC
few,.,TRBJ2-1,TRBV12-3/TRBV12-4,CASSLAGGTSNEQFF,TGTGCCAGCAGTTTAGCGGGGGGAACGTCTAATGAGCAGTTCTTC
few,.,TRBJ2-7,TRBV28,CASSSRAVFYEQYF,TGTGCCAGCAGTTCCCGAGCGGTGTTCTACGAGCAGTACTTC
few,.,TRBJ2-7,TRBV5-1,CASSSGGLSYNEQYF,TGCGCCAGCAGCTCCGGGGGGCTCTCCTACAATGAGCAGTACTTC
once,TRBD1,TRBJ1-3,TRBV20-1,CSAARGQRGNTIYF,TGCAGTGCTGCCAGGGGGCAGAGAGGAAACACCATATATTTT
.,TRBD1,TRBJ1-2,TRBV4-3,CASSQGQGTGGYTF,TGCGCCAGCAGCCAAGGACAGGGTACGGGAGGCTACACCTTC
few,TRBD1,TRBJ1-2,TRBV4-3,CASSQDGRGRYGYTF,TGCGCCAGCAGCCAAGATGGCAGGGGGCGTTATGGCTACACCTTC
.,.,TRBJ2-1,TRBV6-6,CASSTGDEQFF,TGTGCCAGCTCTACTGGGGATGAGCAGTTCTTC
.,.,TRBJ2-7,TRBV5-1,CASSLDLENEQYF,TGCGCCAGCAGCTTGGATCTGGAAAACGAGCAGTACTTC